A single count supports the clone carrying this T cell receptor (beta chain). This specimen comes from a study of blood T cell repertoires in COVID-19. Study details: The United States, Italy and Spain supplied acute and convalescent COVID-19 samples. In each case, the material was cDNA or gDNA derived from T cells, B-cell-depleted T cells, or PBMCs.

In the original processing: Estimated nucleated cell counts came from reference gene primer amplification. Here immunoSEQ multiplex PCR was the method, and the copy in TCRdb shows in-frame clones only, minus some. From that table come the V and J calls and clone size; the DNA was used to work out D and trimming. The sample gives around 64,000 clones, around 87% of which show up once; roughly a tenth is in the top ten. The CDR3 has 15 residues. Deletions cut 2 bases from V and 3 bases from J, with 14 bases between. The germline gives CDR1 SGHDT, CDR2 YYEEEE. Sequencing input: peripheral blood. The chain combines TRBV5-6 with TRBJ1-2, with D possibly TRBD1 on 6 matching bases. This clonotype was obtained from a woman aged 18 to 35 with acute or convalescent COVID-19. The CDR3 loop is CASSFNPGQDYGYTF. CDR3 sequence (DNA): TGTGCCAGCAGCTTCAATCCGGGACAAGACTATGGCTACACCTTC.